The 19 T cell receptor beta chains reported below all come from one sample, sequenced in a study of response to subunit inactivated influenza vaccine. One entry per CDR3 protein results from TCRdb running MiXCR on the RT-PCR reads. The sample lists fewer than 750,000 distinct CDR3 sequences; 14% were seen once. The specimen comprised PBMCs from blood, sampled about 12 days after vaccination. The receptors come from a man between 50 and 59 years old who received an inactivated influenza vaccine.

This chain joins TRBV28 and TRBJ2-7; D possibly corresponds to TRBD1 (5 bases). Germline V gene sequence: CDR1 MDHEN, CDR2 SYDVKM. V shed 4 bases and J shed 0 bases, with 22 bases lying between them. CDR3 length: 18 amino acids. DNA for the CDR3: TGTGCCAGCAGTTCCCTAGGGTGGGGCCGAAAGAGCTCCTACGAGCAGTACTTC. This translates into CASSSLGWGRKSSYEQYF.

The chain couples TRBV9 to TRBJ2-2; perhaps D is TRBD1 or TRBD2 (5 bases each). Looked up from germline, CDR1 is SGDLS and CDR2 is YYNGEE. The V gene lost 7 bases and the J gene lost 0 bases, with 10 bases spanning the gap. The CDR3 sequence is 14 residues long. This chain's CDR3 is CASCEGPNTGELFF. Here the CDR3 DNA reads TGTGCCAGCTGTGAGGGGCCGAACACCGGGGAGCTGTTTTTT. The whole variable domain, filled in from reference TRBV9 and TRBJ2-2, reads DSGVTQTPKHLITATGQRVTLRCSPRSGDLSVYWYQQSLDQGLQFLIQYYNGEERAKGNILERFSAQQFPDLHSELNLSSLELGDSALYFCASCEGPNTGELFFGEGSRLTVL.

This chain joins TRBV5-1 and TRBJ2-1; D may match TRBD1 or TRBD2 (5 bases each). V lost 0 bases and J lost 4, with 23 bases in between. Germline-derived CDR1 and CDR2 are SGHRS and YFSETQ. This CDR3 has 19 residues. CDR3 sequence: CASSLVPIRGRDLYNEQFF. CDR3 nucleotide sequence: TGCGCCAGCAGCTTGGTGCCCATCCGGGGCAGGGATCTTTACAATGAGCAGTTCTTC.

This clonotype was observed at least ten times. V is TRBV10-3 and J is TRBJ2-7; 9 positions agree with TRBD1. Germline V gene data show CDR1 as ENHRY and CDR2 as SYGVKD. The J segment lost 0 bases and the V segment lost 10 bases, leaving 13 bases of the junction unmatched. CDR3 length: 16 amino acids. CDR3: CATWDRAAGSSYEQYF. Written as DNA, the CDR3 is TGTGCCACTTGGGACAGGGCTGCCGGTTCCTCCTACGAGCAGTACTTC.

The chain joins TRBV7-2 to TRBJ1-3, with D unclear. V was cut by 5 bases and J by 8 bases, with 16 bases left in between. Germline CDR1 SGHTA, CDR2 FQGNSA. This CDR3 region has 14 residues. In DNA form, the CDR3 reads TGTGCCAGCAGCCTCAGTGTCGGGGTGGACACCATATATTTT. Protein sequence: CASSLSVGVDTIYF.

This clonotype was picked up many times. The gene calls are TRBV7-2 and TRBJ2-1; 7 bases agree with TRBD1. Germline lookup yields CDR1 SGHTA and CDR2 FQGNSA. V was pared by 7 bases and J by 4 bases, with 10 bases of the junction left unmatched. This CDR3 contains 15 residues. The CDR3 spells CASIVRGQNYNEQFF. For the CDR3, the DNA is TGTGCCAGCATCGTTAGGGGACAGAATTACAATGAGCAGTTCTTC.

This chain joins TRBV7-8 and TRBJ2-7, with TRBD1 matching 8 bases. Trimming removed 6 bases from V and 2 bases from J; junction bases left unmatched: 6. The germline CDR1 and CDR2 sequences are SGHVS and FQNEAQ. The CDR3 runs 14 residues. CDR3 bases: TGTGCCAGCAGTCACAGGGGGTACACCTACGAGCAGTACTTC. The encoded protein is CASSHRGYTYEQYF.

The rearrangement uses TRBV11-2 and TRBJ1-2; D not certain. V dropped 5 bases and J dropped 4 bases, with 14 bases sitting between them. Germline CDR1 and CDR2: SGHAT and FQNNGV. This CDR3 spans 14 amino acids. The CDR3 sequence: CASSLPGRLYGYTF. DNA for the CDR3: TGTGCCAGCAGCCTCCCCGGCAGGCTCTATGGCTACACCTTC.

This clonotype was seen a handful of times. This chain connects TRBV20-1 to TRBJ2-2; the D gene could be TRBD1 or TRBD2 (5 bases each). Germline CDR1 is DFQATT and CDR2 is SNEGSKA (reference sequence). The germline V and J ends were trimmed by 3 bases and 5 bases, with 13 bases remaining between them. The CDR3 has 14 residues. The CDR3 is CSARKRGWTGELFF. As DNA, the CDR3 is TGCAGTGCTAGGAAGAGGGGCTGGACCGGGGAGCTGTTTTTT.

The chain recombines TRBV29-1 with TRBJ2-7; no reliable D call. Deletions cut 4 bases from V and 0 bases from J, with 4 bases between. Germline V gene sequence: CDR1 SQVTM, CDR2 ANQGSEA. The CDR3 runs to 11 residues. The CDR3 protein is CSVVHSYEQYF. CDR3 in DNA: TGCAGCGTTGTCCACTCCTACGAGCAGTACTTC.

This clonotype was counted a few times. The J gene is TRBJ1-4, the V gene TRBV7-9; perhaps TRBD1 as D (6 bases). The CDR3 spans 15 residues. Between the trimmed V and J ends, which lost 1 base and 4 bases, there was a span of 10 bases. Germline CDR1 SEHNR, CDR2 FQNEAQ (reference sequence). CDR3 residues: CASSLGTAFNEKLFF. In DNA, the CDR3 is TGTGCCAGCAGCTTAGGGACAGCATTTAATGAAAAACTGTTTTTT.

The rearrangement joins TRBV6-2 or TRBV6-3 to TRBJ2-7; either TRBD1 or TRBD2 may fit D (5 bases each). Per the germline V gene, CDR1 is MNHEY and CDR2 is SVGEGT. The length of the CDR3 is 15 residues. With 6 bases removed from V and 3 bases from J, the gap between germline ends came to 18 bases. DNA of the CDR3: TGTGCCAGCAGCTACGCCCGGGACGGGAACTACGAGCAGTACTTC. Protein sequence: CASSYARDGNYEQYF.

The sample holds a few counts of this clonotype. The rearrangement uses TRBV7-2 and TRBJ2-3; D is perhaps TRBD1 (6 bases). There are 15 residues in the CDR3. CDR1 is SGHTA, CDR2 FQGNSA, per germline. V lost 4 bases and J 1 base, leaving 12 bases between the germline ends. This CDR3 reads CASSWGRRGTDTQYF. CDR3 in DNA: TGTGCCAGCAGCTGGGGGCGTAGGGGCACAGATACGCAGTATTTT.

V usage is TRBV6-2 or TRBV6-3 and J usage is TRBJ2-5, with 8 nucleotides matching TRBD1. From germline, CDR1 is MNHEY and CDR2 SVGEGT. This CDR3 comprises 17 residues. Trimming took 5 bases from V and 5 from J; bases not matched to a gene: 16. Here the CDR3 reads CASSKPQGAIGRETQYF. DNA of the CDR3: TGTGCCAGCAGTAAACCGCAGGGGGCGATCGGTCGGGAGACCCAGTACTTC.

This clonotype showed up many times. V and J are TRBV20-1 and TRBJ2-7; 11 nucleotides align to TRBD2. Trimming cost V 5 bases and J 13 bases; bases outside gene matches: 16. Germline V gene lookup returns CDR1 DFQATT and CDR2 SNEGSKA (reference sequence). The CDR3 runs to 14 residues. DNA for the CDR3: TGCAGTGCTTTCGGGCCACTAGCGGGAGTAGGGCATTACTTC. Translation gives CSAFGPLAGVGHYF.

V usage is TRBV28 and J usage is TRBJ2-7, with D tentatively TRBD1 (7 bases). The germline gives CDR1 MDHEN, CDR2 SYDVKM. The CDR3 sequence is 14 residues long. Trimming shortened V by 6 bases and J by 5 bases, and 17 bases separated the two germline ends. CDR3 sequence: CASSSTQGRNEQYF. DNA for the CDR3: TGTGCCAGCAGCTCCACACAGGGGAGGAACGAGCAGTACTTC. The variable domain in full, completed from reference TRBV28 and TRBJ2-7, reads DVKVTQSSRYLVKRTGEKVFLECVQDMDHENMFWYRQDPGLGLRLIYFSYDVKMKEKGDIPEGYSVSREKKERFSLILESASTNQTSMYLCASSSTQGRNEQYFGPGTRLTVT.

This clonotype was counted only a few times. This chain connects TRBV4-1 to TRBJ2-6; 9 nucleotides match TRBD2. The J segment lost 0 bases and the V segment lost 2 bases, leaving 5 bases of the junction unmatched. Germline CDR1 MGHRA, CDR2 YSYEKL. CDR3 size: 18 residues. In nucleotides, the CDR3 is TGCGCCAGCAGCCAACTAGCGGGAATGTACTCTGGGGCCAACGTCCTGACTTTC. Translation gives CASSQLAGMYSGANVLTF.

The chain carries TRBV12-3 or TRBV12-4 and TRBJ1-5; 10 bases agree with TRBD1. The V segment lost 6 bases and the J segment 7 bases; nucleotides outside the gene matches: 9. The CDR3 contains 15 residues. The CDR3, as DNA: TGTGCCAGCAGCCCCGGGACAGGGGATCGGCAGCCCCAGCATTTT. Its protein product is CASSPGTGDRQPQHF.

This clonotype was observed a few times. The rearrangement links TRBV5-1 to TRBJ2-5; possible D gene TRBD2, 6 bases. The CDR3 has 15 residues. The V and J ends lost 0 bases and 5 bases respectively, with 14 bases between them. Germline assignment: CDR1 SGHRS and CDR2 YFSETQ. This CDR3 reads CASSLEPGGRETQYF. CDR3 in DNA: TGCGCCAGCAGCTTGGAGCCCGGAGGGCGGGAGACCCAGTACTTC. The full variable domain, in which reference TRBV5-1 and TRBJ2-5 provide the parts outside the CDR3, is KAGVTQTPRYLIKTRGQQVTLSCSPISGHRSVSWYQQTPGQGLQFLFEYFSETQRNKGNFPGRFSGRQFSNSRSEMNVSTLELGDSALYLCASSLEPGGRETQYFGPGTRLLVL.